The T cell receptor (beta chain) under discussion was sequenced for a study of blood T cell repertoires in COVID-19. Overall study context: COVID-19 samples from acute and convalescent phases originated in the United States, Italy and Spain.

Using immunoSEQ multiplex PCR, the repertoire was profiled, and TCRdb retains in-frame clones only, with some absent. The sample carries roughly 250,000 clones, approximately 85% recorded once. The germline V gene has CDR1 SGDLS and CDR2 YYNGEE. The junction had 9 bases not matched to a gene; V was cut back by 4 bases and J by 1 base. The CDR3 is 17 residues long. Enrolled during active infection, Seattle patients were then followed longitudinally. This sequence was found in a human donor with COVID-19, enrolled during active disease. The donor label of this sample is uncertain. The V call is TRBV9, the J call TRBJ2-1; the match to TRBD1 covers 9 bases. Material for sequencing was peripheral blood. CDR3 nucleotides: TGTGCCAGCAGCTCCCGTCTACAGGGGGCGTCCTACAATGAGCAGTTCTTC. Translated: CASSSRLQGASYNEQFF.